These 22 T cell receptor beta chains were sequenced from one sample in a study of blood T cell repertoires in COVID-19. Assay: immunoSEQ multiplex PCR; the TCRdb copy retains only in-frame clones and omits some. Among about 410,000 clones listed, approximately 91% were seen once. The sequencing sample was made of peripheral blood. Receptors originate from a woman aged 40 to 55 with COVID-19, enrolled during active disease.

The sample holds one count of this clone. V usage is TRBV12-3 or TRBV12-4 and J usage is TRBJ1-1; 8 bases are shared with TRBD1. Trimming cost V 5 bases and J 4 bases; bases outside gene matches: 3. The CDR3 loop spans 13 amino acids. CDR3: CASSTQGGTEAFF. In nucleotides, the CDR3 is TGTGCCAGCAGTACACAGGGGGGCACTGAAGCTTTCTTT.

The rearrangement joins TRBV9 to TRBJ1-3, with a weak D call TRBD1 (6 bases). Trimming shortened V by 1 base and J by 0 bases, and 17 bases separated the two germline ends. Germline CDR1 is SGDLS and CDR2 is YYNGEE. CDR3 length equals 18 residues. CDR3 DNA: TGTGCCAGCAGCGTAATGGGGGCGTCCAGGGTCTCTGGAAACACCATATATTTT. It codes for CASSVMGASRVSGNTIYF. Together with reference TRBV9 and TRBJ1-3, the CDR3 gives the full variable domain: DSGVTQTPKHLITATGQRVTLRCSPRSGDLSVYWYQQSLDQGLQFLIQYYNGEERAKGNILERFSAQQFPDLHSELNLSSLELGDSALYFCASSVMGASRVSGNTIYFGEGSWLTVV.

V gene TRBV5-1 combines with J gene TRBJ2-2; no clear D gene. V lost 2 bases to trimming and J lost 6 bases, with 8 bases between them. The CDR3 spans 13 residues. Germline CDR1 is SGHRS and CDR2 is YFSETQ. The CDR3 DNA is TGCGCCAGCAGCTTAGAAGGAGCCGGGGAGCTGTTTTTT. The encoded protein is CASSLEGAGELFF.

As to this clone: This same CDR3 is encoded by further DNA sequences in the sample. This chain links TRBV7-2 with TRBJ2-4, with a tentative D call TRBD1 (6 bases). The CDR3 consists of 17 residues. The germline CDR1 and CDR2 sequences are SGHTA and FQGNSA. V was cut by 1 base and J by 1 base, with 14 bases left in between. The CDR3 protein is CASSLGAGVGAKNIQYF. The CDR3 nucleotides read TGTGCCAGCAGCTTAGGGGCAGGGGTTGGTGCCAAAAACATTCAGTACTTC.

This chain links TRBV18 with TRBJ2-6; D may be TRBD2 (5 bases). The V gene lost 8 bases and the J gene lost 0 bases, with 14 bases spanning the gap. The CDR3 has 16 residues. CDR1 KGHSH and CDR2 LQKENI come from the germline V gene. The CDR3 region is CASVSGITSGANVLTF. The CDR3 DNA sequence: TGTGCCAGCGTCTCGGGGATTACCTCTGGGGCCAACGTCCTGACTTTC.

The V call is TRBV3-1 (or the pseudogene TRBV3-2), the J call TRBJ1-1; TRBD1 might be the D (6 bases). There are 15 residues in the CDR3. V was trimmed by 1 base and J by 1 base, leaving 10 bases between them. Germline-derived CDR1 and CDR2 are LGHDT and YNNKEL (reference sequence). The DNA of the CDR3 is TGTGCCAGCAGCCAAGTAGGGGGGGCGAACACTGAAGCTTTCTTT. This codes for CASSQVGGANTEAFF.

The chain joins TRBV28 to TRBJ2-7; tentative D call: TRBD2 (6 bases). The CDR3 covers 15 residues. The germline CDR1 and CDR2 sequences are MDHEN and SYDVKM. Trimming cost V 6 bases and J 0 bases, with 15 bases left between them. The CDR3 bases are TGTGCCAGCAGCACCGCGGGATCTAACTCCTACGAGCAGTACTTC. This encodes CASSTAGSNSYEQYF.

The CDR3 DNA reads TGTGCCAGCAGCGAAACCGGTTACGAGCAGTACTTC. It encodes CASSETGYEQYF. The gene calls are TRBV11-3 and TRBJ2-7; D not certain. The CDR3 is made up of 12 amino acids. The V end was cut by 5 bases, the J end by 4 bases, with 9 bases between. Germline CDR1 reads SGHNT; CDR2 reads YENEEA.

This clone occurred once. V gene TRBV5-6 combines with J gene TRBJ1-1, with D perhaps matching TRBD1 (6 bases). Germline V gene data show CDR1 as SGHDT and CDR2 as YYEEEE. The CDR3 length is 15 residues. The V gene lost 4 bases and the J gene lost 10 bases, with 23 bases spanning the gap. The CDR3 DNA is TGTGCCAGCAGCCCGACCCCAGGGGACGCCGCTGGAGCTTTCTTT. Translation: CASSPTPGDAAGAFF.

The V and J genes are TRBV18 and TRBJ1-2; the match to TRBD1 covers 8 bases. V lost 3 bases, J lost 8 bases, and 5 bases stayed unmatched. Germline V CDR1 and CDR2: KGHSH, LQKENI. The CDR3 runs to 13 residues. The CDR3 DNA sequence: TGTGCCAGCTCACCGGACAGGGTGAAAGGCTACACCTTC. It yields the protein CASSPDRVKGYTF. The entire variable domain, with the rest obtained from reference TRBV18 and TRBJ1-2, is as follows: NAGVMQNPRHLVRRRGQEARLRCSPMKGHSHVYWYRQLPEEGLKFMVYLQKENIIDESGMPKERFSAEFPKEGPSILRIQQVVRGDSAAYFCASSPDRVKGYTFGSGTRLTVV.

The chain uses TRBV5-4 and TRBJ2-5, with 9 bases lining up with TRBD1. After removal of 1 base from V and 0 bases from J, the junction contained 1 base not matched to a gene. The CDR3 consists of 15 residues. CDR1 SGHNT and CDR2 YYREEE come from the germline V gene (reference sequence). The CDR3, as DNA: TGTGCCAGCAGCTTGCGGACAGGGGACCAAGAGACCCAGTACTTC. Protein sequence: CASSLRTGDQETQYF.

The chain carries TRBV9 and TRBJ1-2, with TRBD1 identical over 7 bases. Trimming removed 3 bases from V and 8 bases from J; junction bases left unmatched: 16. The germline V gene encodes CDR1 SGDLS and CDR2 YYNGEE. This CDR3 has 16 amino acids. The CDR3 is CASSASQGGASPGYTF. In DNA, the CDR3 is TGTGCCAGCAGCGCAAGCCAGGGGGGCGCTTCTCCCGGCTACACCTTC.

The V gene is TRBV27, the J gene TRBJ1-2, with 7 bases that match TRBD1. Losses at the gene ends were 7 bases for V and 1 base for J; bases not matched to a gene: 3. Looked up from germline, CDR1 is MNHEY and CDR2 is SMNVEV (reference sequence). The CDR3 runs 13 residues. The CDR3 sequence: CASKTGNNYGYTF. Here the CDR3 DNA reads TGTGCCAGCAAGACAGGGAATAACTATGGCTACACCTTC.

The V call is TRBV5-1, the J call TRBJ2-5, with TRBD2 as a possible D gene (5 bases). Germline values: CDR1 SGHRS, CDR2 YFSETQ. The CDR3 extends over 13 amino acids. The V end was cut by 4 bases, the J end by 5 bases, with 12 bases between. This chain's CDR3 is CASSAGGPETQYF. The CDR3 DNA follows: TGCGCCAGCAGCGCGGGTGGCCCCGAGACCCAGTACTTC.

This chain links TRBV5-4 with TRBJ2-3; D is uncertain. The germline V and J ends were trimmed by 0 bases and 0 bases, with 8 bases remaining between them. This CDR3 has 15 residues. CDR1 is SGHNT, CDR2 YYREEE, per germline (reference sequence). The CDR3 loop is CASSLGAPSTDTQYF. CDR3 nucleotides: TGTGCCAGCAGCTTGGGGGCCCCTAGCACAGATACGCAGTATTTT.

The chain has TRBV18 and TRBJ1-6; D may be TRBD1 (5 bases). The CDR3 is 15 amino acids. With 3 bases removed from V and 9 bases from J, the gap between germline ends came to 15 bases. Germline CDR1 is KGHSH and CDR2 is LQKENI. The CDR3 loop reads CASSPLLQERSPLHF. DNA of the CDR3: TGTGCCAGCTCACCGTTATTACAGGAACGTTCACCCCTCCACTTT.

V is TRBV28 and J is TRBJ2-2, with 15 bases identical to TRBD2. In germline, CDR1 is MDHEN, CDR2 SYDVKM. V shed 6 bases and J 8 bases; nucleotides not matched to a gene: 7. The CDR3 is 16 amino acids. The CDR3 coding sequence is TGTGCCAGCAGCTGGACTAGCGGGGGGGCCCCTGGGGAGCTGTTTTTT. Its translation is CASSWTSGGAPGELFF.

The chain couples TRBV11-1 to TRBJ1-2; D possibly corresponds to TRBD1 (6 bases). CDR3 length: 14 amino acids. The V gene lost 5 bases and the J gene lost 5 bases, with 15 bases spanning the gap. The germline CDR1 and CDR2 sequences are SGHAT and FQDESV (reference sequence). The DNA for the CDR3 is TGTGCCAGCAGCCGCTCACGGACAGCGTATGGCTACACCTTC. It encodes CASSRSRTAYGYTF.

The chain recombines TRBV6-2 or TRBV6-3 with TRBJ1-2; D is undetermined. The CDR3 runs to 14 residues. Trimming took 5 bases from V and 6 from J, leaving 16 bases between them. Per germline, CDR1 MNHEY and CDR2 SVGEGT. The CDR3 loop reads CASSQRPGRDGYTF. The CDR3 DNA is TGTGCCAGCAGTCAGAGACCCGGGAGGGATGGCTACACCTTC.

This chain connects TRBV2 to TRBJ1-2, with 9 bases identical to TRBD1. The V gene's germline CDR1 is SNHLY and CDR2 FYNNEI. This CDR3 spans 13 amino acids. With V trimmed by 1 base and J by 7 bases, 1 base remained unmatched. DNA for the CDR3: TGTGCCAGCAGTGAAGGGACAGGGGCTGGCTACACCTTC. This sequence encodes CASSEGTGAGYTF.

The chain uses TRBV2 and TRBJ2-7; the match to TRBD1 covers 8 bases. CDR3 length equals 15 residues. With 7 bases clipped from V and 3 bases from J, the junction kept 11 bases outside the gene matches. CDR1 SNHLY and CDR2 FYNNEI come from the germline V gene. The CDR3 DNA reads TGTGCCAGCAACGGACAGGGCGGTTTAGGCTACGAGCAGTACTTC. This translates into CASNGQGGLGYEQYF. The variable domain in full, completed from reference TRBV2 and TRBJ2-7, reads EPEVTQTPSHQVTQMGQEVILRCVPISNHLYFYWYRQILGQKVEFLVSFYNNEISEKSEIFDDQFSVERPDGSNFTLKIRSTKLEDSAMYFCASNGQGGLGYEQYFGPGTRLTVT.

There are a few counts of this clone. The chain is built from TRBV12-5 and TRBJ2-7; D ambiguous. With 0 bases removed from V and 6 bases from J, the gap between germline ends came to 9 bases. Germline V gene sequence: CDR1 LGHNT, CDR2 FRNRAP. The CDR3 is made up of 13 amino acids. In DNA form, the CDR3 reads TGTGCTAGTGGTTTGGTACTCTCGGGCGAGCAGTACTTC. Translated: CASGLVLSGEQYF.